A single count supports the clone carrying this T cell receptor beta chain. The study ran its PCR with 60 Vbeta and 13 Jbeta primers. Repertoires were generated with immunoSEQ multiplex PCR, while TCRdb's copy carries only in-frame clones and drops some. The sample includes more than 150,000 clones, more than 85% of them seen just once. These data come from a study of cytomegalovirus exposure and HLA in healthy donors. Germline CDR1 reads SGHNT; CDR2 reads YYREEE (reference sequence). The CDR3 is 18 amino acids. V was clipped by 4 bases and J by 1 base; unmatched bases: 7. This chain uses TRBV5-4 with TRBJ2-5; 16 nucleotides match TRBD2. Sequencing was performed on PBMCs. This sequence was found in a girl less than two years old in good health and CMV-seronegative. Here the CDR3 reads CASSGGLAGGDGQETQYF. In nucleotides, the CDR3 is TGTGCCAGCAGCGGGGGACTAGCGGGGGGGGACGGCCAAGAGACCCAGTACTTC.